What follows is one TCR beta chain and its context. Antigen: not known. Primers: 60 Vbeta forward and 13 Jbeta reverse. Here immunoSEQ multiplex PCR was the method, and the copy in TCRdb shows in-frame clones only, minus some. The sample consists of 110,000 to 150,000 clones, around 80% of them appearing once. The data were taken from a study of cytomegalovirus exposure and HLA in healthy donors. Findings of the study overall: A later analysis, which compared TCR beta chains of equal frequency, found the HLA-associated ones more clonally expanded. Available immune exposure information was restricted to CMV serostatus only.

The germline V gene encodes CDR1 SGDLS and CDR2 YYNGEE. V trimming: 0 bases; J trimming: 7 bases; junction bases outside the gene matches: 8. The CDR3 is 16 amino acids. The rearrangement links TRBV9 to TRBJ2-1; 9 nucleotides line up with TRBD2. The clonotype comes from a man in his forties or fifties in good health and CMV-seronegative. Sequenced input: PBMCs. The CDR3 DNA is TGTGCCAGCAGCGTAGGCACTGCGGGGGGGCAGAATGAGCAGTTCTTC. It yields the protein CASSVGTAGGQNEQFF.